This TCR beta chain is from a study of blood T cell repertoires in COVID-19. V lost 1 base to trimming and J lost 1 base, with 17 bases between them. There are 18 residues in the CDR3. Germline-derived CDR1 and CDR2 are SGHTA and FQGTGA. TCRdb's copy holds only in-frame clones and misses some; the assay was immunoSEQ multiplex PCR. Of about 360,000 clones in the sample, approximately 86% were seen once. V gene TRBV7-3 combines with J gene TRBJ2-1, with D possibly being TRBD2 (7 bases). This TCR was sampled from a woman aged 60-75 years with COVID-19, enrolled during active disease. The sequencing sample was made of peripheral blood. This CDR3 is CASSLNARGGQSYNEQFF. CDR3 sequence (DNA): TGTGCCAGCAGCTTAAACGCCCGCGGGGGACAATCCTACAATGAGCAGTTCTTC. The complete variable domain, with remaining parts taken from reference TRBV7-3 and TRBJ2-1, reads GAGVSQTPSNKVTEKGKYVELRCDPISGHTALYWYRQSLGQGPEFLIYFQGTGAADDSGLPNDRFFAVRPEGSVSTLKIQRTERGDSAVYLCASSLNARGGQSYNEQFFGPGTRLTVL.